This T cell receptor (beta chain) was captured by sequencing in a study of T cell repertoires in cytomegalovirus infection. Germline assignment: CDR1 WSHSY and CDR2 SAAADI. The V and J ends lost 3 bases and 4 bases respectively, with 15 bases between them. CDR3 length equals 15 residues. Study-wide results and limits: People with CMV and the relevant HLA were identified by cumulative public TCR beta family frequency.

MiXCR, applied by TCRdb to the reads, yields one record per CDR3 protein. The sample consists of approximately 70,000 distinct CDR3 sequences, 4% of them appearing once. This clonotype has a count of ten or more. No antigen is known for it. The clonotype originates from a human donor in good health (CMV status not recorded). Some clones in this sample may be carry-over from other donors' samples. The chain employs TRBV10-2 and TRBJ1-2; possible D gene TRBD1, 5 bases. Sample: PBMCs. DNA of the CDR3: TGCGCCAGCAGTGAAGGAGGCAGACAGATCTATGGCTACACCTTC. Amino acids: CASSEGGRQIYGYTF.